One sample yielded the 9 T cell receptor beta chains listed below, sequenced in a study of long-term antiretroviral therapy in people with HIV (dated by TCRdb to between 2020 and 2023). The immunoSEQ hsTCRB v3.0 assay was used at survey level resolution to sequence the TRB variable region. Not all clones reach the TCRdb copy of this immuneACCESS table, which keeps in-frame sequences only. Checked studies attribute under half of the gap to unresolved V genes and leave the rest unexplained. Counted in this sample were about 12,000 clones; 88% of them appeared once. The top ten hold roughly 21% of the sample. Material: unsorted PBMCs, obtained 2.1 years after starting antiretroviral therapy. The receptors come from a woman in her thirties or forties with HIV.

This chain connects TRBV6-1 to TRBJ2-5, with 9 bases identical to TRBD1. With V trimmed by 4 bases and J by 4 bases, 4 bases remained unmatched. Germline V lookup: CDR1 MNHNS, CDR2 SASEGT. The CDR3 has 14 residues. The DNA for the CDR3 is TGTGCCAGCAGTGCCGGGACAGGGCGAGAGACCCAGTACTTC. Residues: CASSAGTGRETQYF.

The chain employs TRBV30 and TRBJ2-7; D may correspond to TRBD1 or TRBD2 (5 bases each). Germline CDR1 GTSNPN, CDR2 SVGIG (reference sequence). V was cut by 3 bases and J by 6 bases, with 18 bases left in between. The CDR3 totals 14 residues. The chain's CDR3 is CAWRLGTESSEQYF. The DNA for the CDR3 is TGTGCCTGGAGGTTAGGGACGGAGTCTTCCGAGCAGTACTTC. Using reference TRBV30 and TRBJ2-7 for the parts outside the CDR3, the full variable domain is SQTIHQWPATLVQPVGSPLSLECTVEGTSNPNLYWYRQAAGRGLQLLFYSVGIGQISSEVPQNLSASRPQDRQFILSSKKLLLSDSGFYLCAWRLGTESSEQYFGPGTRLTVT.

The rearrangement uses TRBV7-2 and TRBJ2-5; maybe TRBD2 (6 bases). The V end was cut by 0 bases, the J end by 1 base, with 6 bases between. The CDR3 consists of 14 residues. Germline assignment: CDR1 SGHTA and CDR2 FQGNSA. CDR3 region: CASSLAGGQETQYF. The CDR3 DNA is TGTGCCAGCAGCTTAGCGGGGGGCCAAGAGACCCAGTACTTC.

In its sample, this clone was seen once. This sequence joins TRBV10-3 and TRBJ2-7; 10 bases fit TRBD2. The CDR3 spans 15 residues. V was pared by 5 bases and J by 5 bases, with 9 bases of the junction left unmatched. Germline CDR1 is ENHRY and CDR2 is SYGVKD. The CDR3 DNA follows: TGTGCCATCAGTAGCGGGGGGGCCGCTCTCGACGAGCAGTACTTC. Translating gives CAISSGGAALDEQYF.

The chain carries TRBV4-2 and TRBJ2-6, with D possibly matching TRBD1 (6 bases). Germline CDR1 reads LGHNA; CDR2 reads YNFKEQ. This CDR3 has 15 amino acids. Trimming took 4 bases from V and 0 from J, leaving 7 bases between them. CDR3 region: CASSPQGSGANVLTF. The CDR3, as DNA: TGTGCCAGCAGCCCACAGGGCTCTGGGGCCAACGTCCTGACTTTC.

The gene calls are TRBV30 and TRBJ2-3, with D perhaps matching TRBD1 (6 bases). V was cut by 5 bases and J by 3 bases, with 18 bases left in between. Per the germline V gene, CDR1 is GTSNPN and CDR2 is SVGIG (reference sequence). The CDR3 consists of 15 residues. The CDR3 bases are TGTGCCTGGGGCTTGAAGGGGGACGGTACAGATACGCAGTATTTT. This sequence encodes CAWGLKGDGTDTQYF.

By share, this clone ranks as medium-sized. The chain is built from TRBV5-6 and TRBJ2-3; a possible D gene is TRBD2 (5 bases). Trimming cost V 3 bases and J 3 bases, with 26 bases left between them. The CDR3 consists of 19 residues. Germline V gives CDR1 SGHDT, CDR2 YYEEEE. CDR3 protein: CASSSGGRGRDMRTDTQYF. In nucleotides, the CDR3 is TGTGCCAGCAGCTCGGGCGGTAGAGGGCGCGACATGAGGACAGATACGCAGTATTTT.

The chain joins TRBV27 to TRBJ2-5; D may correspond to TRBD1 or TRBD2 (5 bases each). V was shortened by 6 bases and J by 0 bases, with 17 bases between the two germline ends. CDR1 is MNHEY, CDR2 SMNVEV, per germline (reference sequence). The CDR3 spans 16 residues. Here the CDR3 DNA reads TGTGCCAGCAGCATCGGGGCCACTAGGTACCAAGAGACCCAGTACTTC. Its protein is CASSIGATRYQETQYF.

The chain joins TRBV2 to TRBJ2-7; 10 bases match TRBD2. Germline V gene sequence: CDR1 SNHLY, CDR2 FYNNEI. The CDR3 runs 15 residues. V lost 8 bases, J lost 6 bases, and 13 bases stayed unmatched. Here the CDR3 reads CASRPTGTSVGEQYF. DNA for the CDR3: TGTGCCAGCCGACCGACCGGGACTAGCGTCGGCGAGCAGTACTTC.